A selection of T cell receptor beta chains follows, all from one sample in a study of OX40 agonist ivuxolimab in advanced cancers. Sequencing used immunoSEQ multiplex PCR; TCRdb keeps in-frame clones, though not all of them. The table lists about 77,000 clones, around 80% of them singletons, with approximately 0.8% in the top ten. The starting material was CD4+ or CD8+ T cells sorted from blood, obtained in a trial of the OX40 agonist ivuxolimab. These receptors were collected from an adult with an advanced solid tumor such as melanoma, head and neck, liver or kidney cancer. Each CDR3 is given with its conserved first and last residue. D genes are given only for firm matches. Size is stated for part of the rows, as once, few or many counts, or as a class when the clone is expanded.

clone_size | j_call | v_call | d_call | cdr3_nt | cdr3_aa
- | TRBJ2-7 | TRBV18 | - | TGTGCCAGCTCACCAATGCAGGGAAGGTACGAGCAGTACTTC | CASSPMQGRYEQYF
- | TRBJ2-2 | TRBV5-1 | - | TGCGCCAGCAGCCCCGGAGGGCTCACCGGGGAGCTGTTTTTT | CASSPGGLTGELFF
- | TRBJ1-2 | TRBV28 | - | TGTGCCAGCAGTTTAGGGAGATTTGGCTACACCTTC | CASSLGRFGYTF
few | TRBJ2-3 | TRBV6-1 | - | TGTGCCAGCAGTAGGGACTTTAAAGATACGCAGTATTTT | CASSRDFKDTQYF
- | TRBJ1-1 | TRBV13 | TRBD1 | TGTGCCAGCAGCTCATCCCCGGGACAGATGGACACTGAAGCTTTCTTT | CASSSSPGQMDTEAFF
- | TRBJ2-7 | TRBV27 | TRBD1 | TGTGCCAGCAGTTCCCCCGGGACAGGGGGTCACGAGCAGTACTTC | CASSSPGTGGHEQYF
- | TRBJ1-2 | TRBV29-1 | - | TGCAGCGTTGGGAGTGAGTATGGCTACACCTTC | CSVGSEYGYTF
- | TRBJ2-2 | TRBV2 | - | TGTGCCAGCAGAGCTCCTCCGGGAGATCGTAACGCCGGGGAGCTGTTTTTT | CASRAPPGDRNAGELFF
- | TRBJ1-1 | TRBV30 | TRBD1 | TGTGCCTGGGGGGACAGGATCTATGAAGCTTTCTTT | CAWGDRIYEAFF
- | TRBJ2-3 | TRBV19 | - | TGTGCCAGCGGAATGGTTACCACAGATACGCAGTATTTT | CASGMVTTDTQYF
once | TRBJ2-5 | TRBV5-4 | - | TGTGCCAGCAGCTGGGGTGGGGACGGAGAAGAGACCCAGTACTTC | CASSWGGDGEETQYF
- | TRBJ2-2 | TRBV7-2 | TRBD1 | TGTGCCAGCAGCTACCAACAGGGGGCAGGCGGGGAGCTGTTTTTT | CASSYQQGAGGELFF
- | TRBJ2-7 | TRBV5-1 | TRBD2 | TGCGCCAGCAGCCCTTCCCGGGGCCTAGCGGCCGCGAGCGAGCAGTACTTC | CASSPSRGLAAASEQYF
- | TRBJ1-1 | TRBV18 | - | TGTGCCAGTGAGGGGGACACTGAAGCTTTCTTT | CASEGDTEAFF
few | TRBJ1-5 | TRBV2 | - | TGTGCCAGCAGTGCCATTTCACAGGATCAGCCCCAGCATTTT | CASSAISQDQPQHF
- | TRBJ2-3 | TRBV28 | - | TGTGCCAGCAGTTTCGAGGAGAAAGATACGCAGTATTTT | CASSFEEKDTQYF
- | TRBJ2-5 | TRBV19 | - | TGTGCCAGTAGTATAAACACGGACAGCGCAGGGACCCAGTACTTC | CASSINTDSAGTQYF
- | TRBJ1-2 | TRBV5-1 | - | TGCGCCAGCAGCTCTACAGGGAACTATGGCTACACCTTC | CASSSTGNYGYTF
- | TRBJ1-4 | TRBV11-3 | TRBD1 | TGTGCCAGCAGTCCGGGACAGGGGACACGGCGGGAAAAACTGTTTTTT | CASSPGQGTRREKLFF
- | TRBJ1-5 | TRBV7-2 | - | TGTGCCAGCAGCTTAGTTTGGGGGGGGAATCAGCCCCAGCATTTT | CASSLVWGGNQPQHF
few | TRBJ2-5 | TRBV30 | - | TGTGCCTGGAGTGTACTAATAGAGGGGCTAGAGACCCAGTACTTC | CAWSVLIEGLETQYF
- | TRBJ1-5 | TRBV30 | - | TGTGCCTGGAGCGCCGGGGGCAATCAGCCCCAGCATTTT | CAWSAGGNQPQHF
- | TRBJ2-3 | TRBV5-1 | TRBD1 | TGCGCCAGCAGCTCTCGGACAGGGGAGACAGATACGCAGTATTTT | CASSSRTGETDTQYF
- | TRBJ1-3 | TRBV7-2 | - | TGTGCCAGCAGCCGCAGCCCTCGGGCCGATTCTGGAAACACCATATATTTT | CASSRSPRADSGNTIYF
few | TRBJ2-1 | TRBV28 | - | TGTGCCAGCAGTTACAGATACAATGAGCAGTTCTTC | CASSYRYNEQFF
- | TRBJ2-5 | TRBV10-1 | TRBD1 | TGCGCCAGCAGTGAGTCGCCTCTACCCAGGGGGCCAGAGACCCAGTACTTC | CASSESPLPRGPETQYF
- | TRBJ1-2 | TRBV28 | TRBD1 | TGTGCCAGCACCCTGACAGGGGGGAATGGCTACACCTTC | CASTLTGGNGYTF
few | TRBJ1-2 | TRBV5-1 | TRBD1 | TGCGCCAGCAGCCTGACAGGGGAACTAAATAACTATGGCTACACCTTC | CASSLTGELNNYGYTF
- | TRBJ2-5 | TRBV7-2 | - | TGTGCCAGCAGCTTAGTTAGGGGTACCCGAGAGACCCAGTACTTC | CASSLVRGTRETQYF
few | TRBJ1-2 | TRBV7-2 | - | TGTGCCAGCAGCTTAGTGCCAGGCTCCTATGGCTACACCTTC | CASSLVPGSYGYTF
- | TRBJ2-3 | TRBV10-3 | TRBD2 | TGTGCCATCAGTGGGACTAGCGGGAGCAGCGTCACAGATACGCAGTATTTT | CAISGTSGSSVTDTQYF
few | TRBJ1-6 | TRBV25-1 | - | TGTGCCAGCAGTGAATATAGGGGACTCTTGTCACCCCTCCACTTT | CASSEYRGLLSPLHF
- | TRBJ1-2 | TRBV5-6 | - | TGTGCCAGCAGCCCCCCCACTTTGGGGAGCGGCTACACCTTC | CASSPPTLGSGYTF
- | TRBJ2-5 | TRBV6-5 | - | TGTGCCAGCAGTCAAAACAGGGTCTGGGAGACCCAGTACTTC | CASSQNRVWETQYF
- | TRBJ2-5 | TRBV5-8 | - | TGTGCCAGCAGTTCCTACAGGGCCCAAGAGACCCAGTACTTC | CASSSYRAQETQYF
- | TRBJ2-1 | TRBV10-1 | TRBD2 | TGCGCCAGCAGTGAGGTAGCGGGAGTAGCGCGGGAGCAGTTCTTC | CASSEVAGVAREQFF
- | TRBJ1-3 | TRBV20-1 | - | TGCAGTGTTTACGGGGAAGACACCATATATTTT | CSVYGEDTIYF
- | TRBJ2-7 | TRBV7-9 | - | TGTGCCAGCAGCTTAGAAAACACAGGGGCGGGGTTCGACGAGCAGTACTTC | CASSLENTGAGFDEQYF
- | TRBJ1-1 | TRBV7-9 | - | TGTGCCAGCAGCTTAGCGAGGGCGGGGGCTTTCTTT | CASSLARAGAFF
once | TRBJ2-1 | TRBV18 | - | TGTGCCAGCTCACCCCGAACAGCCTCGAGCTCCTACAATGAGCAGTTCTTC | CASSPRTASSSYNEQFF
- | TRBJ1-1 | TRBV6-6 | TRBD1 | TGTGCCAGCAGTGACGGACAGGCGAAGAACACTGAAGCTTTCTTT | CASSDGQAKNTEAFF
- | TRBJ1-4 | TRBV5-6 | - | TGTGCCAGCAGCTTGGACCGGGGGCTGGGAAAACTGTTTTTT | CASSLDRGLGKLFF
once | TRBJ2-3 | TRBV21-1 | - | TGTGCCAGCAGCAAAATCACACCAGATACGCAGTATTTT | CASSKITPDTQYF